Following are 5 T cell receptor beta chains from one sample sequenced in a study of response to subunit inactivated influenza vaccine. TCRdb analysed the RT-PCR reads with MiXCR anew, one entry per CDR3 protein. Among around 650,000 distinct CDR3 sequences, 15% to 19% were seen once, and the ten largest hold roughly 12%. Sequencing was performed on PBMCs from blood, taken 12 days after vaccination. The source of these receptors is a man between 50 and 59 years old who received an inactivated influenza vaccine.

The chain is built from TRBV7-9 and TRBJ2-7, with 8 bases fitting TRBD1. CDR3 length equals 17 residues. Germline trimming cut 1 base from V and 4 bases from J; bases unmatched to any gene: 12. Germline CDR1 and CDR2: SEHNR and FQNEAQ (reference sequence). Here the CDR3 DNA reads TGTGCCAGCAGCTTAGACACTCTCCGGGACAGGCCTTACGAGCAGTACTTC. The encoded protein is CASSLDTLRDRPYEQYF.

The sample holds many counts of this clonotype. This chain connects TRBV7-2 to TRBJ2-3; maybe TRBD1 (5 bases). Trimming took off 1 base at V and 5 bases at J, with 10 bases between the two ends. Germline CDR1 reads SGHTA; CDR2 reads FQGNSA. The CDR3 contains 14 residues. CDR3 region: CASSLVRAGDTQYF. The DNA of the CDR3 is TGTGCCAGCAGCTTAGTCAGGGCCGGAGATACGCAGTATTTT. The whole variable domain, remainder taken from reference TRBV7-2 and TRBJ2-3, is GAGVSQSPSNKVTEKGKDVELRCDPISGHTALYWYRQSLGQGLEFLIYFQGNSAPDKSGLPSDRFSAERTGGSVSTLTIQRTQQEDSAVYLCASSLVRAGDTQYFGPGTRLTVL.

This clonotype was observed a few times. This chain joins TRBV5-1 and TRBJ2-3; D not certain. The CDR3 contains 13 residues. CDR1 and CDR2 from the germline V gene are SGHRS and YFSETQ. Between the trimmed V and J ends, which lost 5 bases and 1 base, there was a span of 8 bases. CDR3 bases: TGCGCCAGCAGGCCGGCTGGCACAGATACGCAGTATTTT. Translating gives CASRPAGTDTQYF.

This chain joins TRBV7-9 and TRBJ2-5; D call uncertain. V was shortened by 5 bases and J by 5 bases, with 24 bases between the two germline ends. This CDR3 region has 17 residues. From germline, CDR1 is SEHNR and CDR2 FQNEAQ (reference sequence). This CDR3 is CASSPPNAVRSRETQYF. In DNA, the CDR3 is TGTGCCAGCAGCCCCCCCAACGCAGTTCGCAGCCGGGAGACCCAGTACTTC.

The sample holds a few counts of this clonotype. The chain employs TRBV15 and TRBJ2-5, with TRBD2 matching 12 bases. Trimming took 0 bases from V and 4 from J; bases not matched to a gene: 6. The germline gives CDR1 LNHNV, CDR2 YYDKDF (reference sequence). CDR3 length: 17 residues. CDR3 in DNA: TGTGCCACCAGCAGAGAGTCCCCTAGCGGGAGGGGAGAGACCCAGTACTTC. Translating gives CATSRESPSGRGETQYF. The full variable domain, with the rest looked up from reference TRBV15 and TRBJ2-5, is DAMVIQNPRYQVTQFGKPVTLSCSQTLNHNVMYWYQQKSSQAPKLLFHYYDKDFNNEADTPDNFQSRRPNTSFCFLDIRSPGLGDTAMYLCATSRESPSGRGETQYFGPGTRLLVL.